This T cell receptor beta chain stems from a study of regulatory T cells in long-lasting Graves disease. This clonotype was picked up many times. Building the TCR beta libraries relied on iRepertoire HTBI primers, and CDR3 regions underwent Arm-PCR. TCRdb re-called the multiplex PCR reads through MiXCR, storing one row per CDR3 protein. This table has some 410,000 distinct CDR3 sequences, roughly 15% appearing once. Time point specified: newly diagnosed GD, antithyroid drugs for less than 3 months. Extracted PBMC RNA gave rise to the TCR library. This sample also appeared in a second study, on T cells in Graves' hyperthyroidism and ophthalmopathy.

The sequence derives from a woman aged 25 to 39 with Graves disease. The sample here was peripheral blood mononuclear cells (PBMCs), taken at new diagnosis, from a patient treated with antithyroid drugs.

CDR3 bases: TGTGCCAGCTCACTCGCGACAGGCGTATTAACTAATGAAAAACTGTTTTTT. This gives the protein CASSLATGVLTNEKLFF. The gene calls are TRBV18 and TRBJ1-4; D perhaps matches TRBD1 (6 bases). V lost 4 bases, J lost 1 base, and 16 bases lay in between. The V gene's germline CDR1 is KGHSH and CDR2 LQKENI. This CDR3 is built from 17 residues.